This note documents a single TCR beta chain sequence. Cohorts were determined from participant-reported clinical history. The study counted Cohort 3 donors as recovered given two negative PCRs, clearance, or symptom resolution. This sample was included in a study of blood T cell repertoires in COVID-19. Study summary: There were acute and convalescent COVID-19 samples, and they came from the United States, Italy and Spain. PBMCs, B-cell-depleted T cells, or T cells provided the cDNA or gDNA that made up the material.

This table comes from immunoSEQ multiplex PCR, and its TCRdb copy is limited to in-frame clones, with some not included. Among about 410,000 clones, about nine tenths were seen once, and the ten largest hold about 1.7%. The germline V gene encodes CDR1 SGHNT and CDR2 YYREEE (reference sequence). V gave up 5 bases and J gave up 5 bases, with 16 bases separating them. This CDR3 has 14 amino acids. The chain is built from TRBV5-4 and TRBJ2-5; D is perhaps TRBD1 (6 bases). The sequenced material came from PBMCs or T cells enriched from blood (not recorded which). This clonotype was obtained from a woman aged 25 to 45 who had recovered from COVID-19. The CDR3 loop reads CASSPGRGGETQYF. The CDR3 region has the DNA TGTGCCAGCAGTCCAGGCAGGGGCGGGGAGACCCAGTACTTC.